The 8 T cell receptor beta chains given below trace back to one sample, sequenced in a study of blood T cell repertoires in COVID-19. Clones were read by immunoSEQ multiplex PCR, and TCRdb kept only the in-frame ones, dropping some. This sample yields roughly 70,000 clones, of which around 79% are seen a single time; approximately 20% belongs to the top ten. The source material was peripheral blood. The receptors were gathered from a man between 60 and 75 years old with acute or convalescent COVID-19.

The chain links TRBV3-1 (or the pseudogene TRBV3-2) to TRBJ2-7; tentatively, D is TRBD1 (5 bases). This CDR3 contains 16 residues. V shed 2 bases and J shed 0 bases, with 14 bases lying between them. Germline V gene data show CDR1 as LGHDT and CDR2 as YNNKEL (reference sequence). CDR3 DNA: TGTGCCAGCAGCCAAACAGGTACAGGCGACTCCTACGAGCAGTACTTC. It yields the protein CASSQTGTGDSYEQYF.

This clone is a singleton in its sample. The CDR3 DNA reads TGTGCCAGCAAAGCGGGTACCTACGAGCAGTACTTC. Its translation is CASKAGTYEQYF. This chain joins TRBV2 and TRBJ2-7, with a possible D match to TRBD2 (6 bases). CDR1 SNHLY and CDR2 FYNNEI come from the germline V gene. Trimming cost V 7 bases and J 2 bases, with 9 bases left between them. The CDR3 loop spans 12 amino acids.

This chain uses TRBV19 with TRBJ2-1; 10 bases match TRBD2. Looked up from germline, CDR1 is LNHDA and CDR2 is SQIVND (reference sequence). The CDR3 length is 14 residues. V lost 7 bases to trimming and J lost 8 bases; unmatched junction nucleotides: 8. This CDR3 is CASTLAGAGDEQFF. CDR3 in DNA: TGTGCCAGTACCCTAGCGGGGGCCGGAGATGAGCAGTTCTTC. Combining the CDR3 with reference TRBV19 and TRBJ2-1 gives the whole variable domain DGGITQSPKYLFRKEGQNVTLSCEQNLNHDAMYWYRQDPGQGLRLIYYSQIVNDFQKGDIAEGYSVSREKKESFPLTVTSAQKNPTAFYLCASTLAGAGDEQFFGPGTRLTVL.

The chain has TRBV5-6 and TRBJ2-2, with 7 bases fitting TRBD2. This CDR3 has 17 residues. J lost 1 base, V lost 5 bases, and 11 bases had no gene match. The germline CDR1 and CDR2 sequences are SGHDT and YYEEEE. CDR3 protein: CASRLQRGRLNTGELFF. DNA for the CDR3: TGTGCCAGCAGACTACAGCGGGGACGTTTGAACACCGGGGAGCTGTTTTTT.

The gene calls are TRBV9 and TRBJ2-5; no firm D call. The V end lost 0 bases, the J end lost 3 bases, and 9 bases lay between the germline ends. The CDR3 is 14 residues long. CDR1 and CDR2 from the germline V gene are SGDLS and YYNGEE. CDR3 sequence: CASSVAVREETQYF. CDR3 DNA sequence: TGTGCCAGCAGCGTAGCAGTCCGGGAAGAGACCCAGTACTTC.

In this sample, this clone is medium-sized. The rearrangement uses TRBV12-3 or TRBV12-4 and TRBJ1-2; 8 bases agree with TRBD1. This CDR3 is 13 amino acids long. Unmatched junction bases numbered 9, after V lost 7 bases and J lost 8 bases. The CDR3 DNA is TGTGCCAGCACTTCAAGACAGGGGAAAGGCTACACCTTC. Its translation is CASTSRQGKGYTF.

The gene calls are TRBV4-2 and TRBJ2-3; TRBD2 matches 16 bases. Trimming took 1 base from V and 3 from J; bases not matched to a gene: 7. Germline V gene lookup returns CDR1 LGHNA and CDR2 YNFKEQ. The CDR3 is 19 amino acids. As DNA, the CDR3 is TGTGCCAGCAGCCAAGCCGGAGGGACTAGCGGGGGGGCAACAGATACGCAGTATTTT. It codes for CASSQAGGTSGGATDTQYF.

This clone was counted a few times. This rearrangement joins TRBV5-4 to TRBJ1-5; 8 bases map to TRBD1. This CDR3 is 18 amino acids long. Germline-derived CDR1 and CDR2 are SGHNT and YYREEE (reference sequence). J was trimmed by 5 bases and V by 1 base; bases with no gene match: 14. The CDR3 region has the DNA TGTGCCAGCAGCTTGTTAAGGCAGGGGGCGTGGAGGGATCAGCCCCAGCATTTT. Translated: CASSLLRQGAWRDQPQHF. Supplemented by reference TRBV5-4 and TRBJ1-5, the full variable domain reads ETGVTQSPTHLIKTRGQQVTLRCSSQSGHNTVSWYQQALGQGPQFIFQYYREEENGRGNFPPRFSGLQFPNYSSELNVNALELDDSALYLCASSLLRQGAWRDQPQHFGDGTRLSIL.